This T cell receptor beta chain was sequenced in a study of blood T cell repertoires in COVID-19. Study summary: Nucleic acid was either cDNA or gDNA, and it came from T cells, B-cell-depleted T cells, or PBMCs.

The CDR3 consists of 15 residues. Between the trimmed V and J ends, which lost 4 bases and 3 bases, there was a span of 16 bases. The V gene's germline CDR1 is MNHEY and CDR2 SMNVEV (reference sequence). Profiling relied on immunoSEQ multiplex PCR, and the TCRdb table lists in-frame clones only, not all of them. The table includes about 65,000 clones, roughly 92% detected once. The origin of this receptor is a man between 70 and 80 years old with active COVID-19. Material for sequencing was peripheral blood. The chain recombines TRBV27 with TRBJ2-7, with D tentatively TRBD1 (5 bases). Here the CDR3 reads CASSYKGVGHYEQYV. CDR3 in DNA: TGTGCCAGCAGTTACAAAGGGGTCGGTCACTACGAGCAGTACGTC.